This T cell receptor beta chain was retrieved from a study of shared clonotypes between healthy human individuals. Produced via immunoSEQ multiplex PCR; TCRdb's table is partial and in-frame only. The sample contains roughly 2,300,000 clones, approximately 90% of which appear only once. There are 16 residues in the CDR3. With 0 bases removed from V and 2 bases from J, the gap between germline ends came to 10 bases. The germline CDR1 and CDR2 sequences are SEHNR and FQNEAQ (reference sequence). This clone was observed a single time. What it binds is unknown. General observations from the study: Clonotype sharing levels among donors were expected to vary with sequencing depth.

Sequencing was carried out using naive CD4+ T cells from PBMCs. As for subset: CD45RA+ positively selected. The V call is TRBV7-9, the J call TRBJ2-2, with unresolved D. The source of this sequence is a man between 18 and 29 years old in good health. Some clones in this sample may be carry-over from other donors' samples. CDR3 sequence (DNA): TGTGCCAGCAGCTTAGCGTTAGGACCAAACACCGGGGAGCTGTTTTTT. Translation: CASSLALGPNTGELFF.